This TCR beta chain was sequenced for a study of T-cell reconstitution after alpha-beta-depleted transplantation in children. Whole-study results and caveats: Newly made T cells mostly supplied T-cell counts and diversity one year after transplant. About two months after transplant, alpha-beta T cells reportedly came from several hundred expanded graft clones.

A remark on this clonotype: Its antigen is not known.

As it was prepared, the TCRbeta library received unique molecular identifiers. TCRdb reprocessed the PCR reads via MiXCR and lists one record per CDR3 protein. The table includes 530,000 or so distinct CDR3 sequences, roughly a quarter detected once. The CDR3 has 15 residues. Trimming pared 5 bases from V and 1 base from J, leaving 17 bases between. Per the germline V gene, CDR1 is DFQATT and CDR2 is SNEGSKA (reference sequence). This TCR came from a boy younger than two with Wiskott-Aldrich syndrome, due to receive a stem cell transplant. V and J are TRBV20-1 and TRBJ1-1; D is possibly TRBD1 (5 bases). This material consisted of PBMCs, taken before TCRalphabeta/CD19-depleted stem cell transplant. CDR3 protein: CSAGGGEGWNTEAFF. CDR3 nucleotide sequence: TGCAGTGCTGGGGGAGGGGAGGGCTGGAACACTGAAGCTTTCTTT.